The table lists the clone carrying this T cell receptor (beta chain) with a few counts. Its target is not known. One junction end disagrees with the germline gene, perhaps due to a read error. Template for every sorted-subset replicate PCR totaled approximately 0.2 ug DNA, some 30,000 T cell genomes. Some clones are missing from TCRdb's copy, which holds only in-frame ones; the method was immunoSEQ multiplex PCR. The sample includes more than 900,000 clones, around three quarters of them seen just once. This record belongs to a study of shared clonotypes between healthy human individuals. General study results and limits: Sequencing depth was expected to affect clonotype sharing among donors.

The CDR3 runs 9 residues. In germline, CDR1 is LGHDT, CDR2 YNNKEL (reference sequence). Researchers partitioned CD4+ cells into CD45RA+ naive and CD45RA-negative memory subsets. The chain has TRBV3-1 (or the pseudogene TRBV3-2) and TRBJ2-3, with a weak D call TRBD2 (5 bases). The material sequenced was memory CD4+ T cells from PBMCs. As for subset: CD45RA-negative fraction. The clonotype originates from a man aged 18 to 29 in good health. Some clones in this sample may be carry-over from other donors' samples. The CDR3 region has the DNA TGTGCCAGCAGCGCCGGGAAGAATTTT. Its protein is CASSAGKNF.